The sequence of this T cell receptor beta chain was determined in a study of blood T cell repertoires in COVID-19. About the research overall: Acute and convalescent COVID-19 samples came from the United States, Italy and Spain. Sources were T cells, B-cell-depleted T cells, or PBMCs; the material itself was cDNA or gDNA.

How the authors handled the data: Estimates of nucleated cell counts were drawn from the amplification of reference gene primers. Sequencing was performed with immunoSEQ multiplex PCR; in TCRdb, only in-frame clones are kept and a portion is missing. V, J and clone size are those of that table, while D and trimming were read from the DNA. Seen here are around 400,000 clones, 70% to 90% observed once, and the top ten hold more than 0.95%. There are 14 residues in the CDR3. CDR1 and CDR2 from the germline V gene are SGHRS and YFSETQ. Trimming left V 1 base short and J 0 bases short, with 8 bases between.

This clonotype was sampled from a man aged 35 to 55 with acute or convalescent COVID-19. V gene TRBV5-1 combines with J gene TRBJ2-7; no clear D. Source material: peripheral blood. CDR3 loop: CASSLYSSSYEQYF. The CDR3 DNA reads as TGCGCCAGCAGCTTGTACAGTAGCTCCTACGAGCAGTACTTC.